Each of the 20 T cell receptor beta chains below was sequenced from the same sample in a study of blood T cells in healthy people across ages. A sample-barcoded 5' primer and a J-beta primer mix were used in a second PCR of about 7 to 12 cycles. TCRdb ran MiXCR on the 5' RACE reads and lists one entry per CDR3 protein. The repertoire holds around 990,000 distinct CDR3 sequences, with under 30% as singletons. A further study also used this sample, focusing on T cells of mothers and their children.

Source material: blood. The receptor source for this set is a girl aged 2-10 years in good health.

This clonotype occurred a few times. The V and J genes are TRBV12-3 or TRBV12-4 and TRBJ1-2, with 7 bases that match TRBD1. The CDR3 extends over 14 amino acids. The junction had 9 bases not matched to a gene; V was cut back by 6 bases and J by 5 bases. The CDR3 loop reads CASSIFRDSYGYTF. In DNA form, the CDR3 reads TGTGCCAGCAGCATCTTCCGGGACAGTTATGGCTACACCTTC.

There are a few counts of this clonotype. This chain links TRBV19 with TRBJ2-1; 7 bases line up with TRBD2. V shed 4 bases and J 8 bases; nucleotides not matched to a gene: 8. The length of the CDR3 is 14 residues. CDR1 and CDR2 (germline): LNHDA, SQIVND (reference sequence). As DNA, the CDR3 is TGTGCCAGTAGTAAGGGGCGGGGGATATATGAGCAGTTCTTC. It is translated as CASSKGRGIYEQFF.

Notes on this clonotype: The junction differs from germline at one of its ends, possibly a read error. The CDR3 reads CASSVEGRYSNRPQHF. CDR3 sequence (DNA): TGTGCCAGCAGTGTGGAGGGCCGGTATAGCAATCGGCCCCAGCATTTT. The rearrangement links TRBV2 to TRBJ1-5; the D is unclear. The CDR3 has 16 amino acids. Per the germline V gene, CDR1 is SNHLY and CDR2 is FYNNEI.

CDR3 nucleotides: TGCGCCAGCAGCCAAGGGGACTCGCCGCTCTACAATGAGCAGTTCTTC. The encoded protein is CASSQGDSPLYNEQFF. The genes are TRBV4-1 and TRBJ2-5; maybe TRBD2 (6 bases). TRBJ2-1 matches the DNA end more closely, so the J call is doubtful. The CDR3 length is 16 residues. Germline V gene sequence: CDR1 MGHRA, CDR2 YSYEKL.

As DNA, the CDR3 is TGCAGTGCTAGCCGACACCGGGGGGGGCTCTACGAGCAGTACTTC. Translation gives CSASRHRGGLYEQYF. The V and J genes are TRBV20-1 and TRBJ2-7; 8 bases are shared with TRBD2. Germline V gene lookup returns CDR1 DFQATT and CDR2 SNEGSKA (reference sequence). V was clipped by 3 bases and J by 3 bases; unmatched bases: 10. The CDR3 loop spans 15 amino acids.

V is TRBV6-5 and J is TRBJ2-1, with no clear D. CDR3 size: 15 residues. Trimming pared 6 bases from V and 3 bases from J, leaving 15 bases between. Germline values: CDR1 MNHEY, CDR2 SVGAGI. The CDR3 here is CASSQSLHLYNEQFF. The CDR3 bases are TGTGCCAGCAGCCAGTCACTTCATCTCTACAATGAGCAGTTCTTC.

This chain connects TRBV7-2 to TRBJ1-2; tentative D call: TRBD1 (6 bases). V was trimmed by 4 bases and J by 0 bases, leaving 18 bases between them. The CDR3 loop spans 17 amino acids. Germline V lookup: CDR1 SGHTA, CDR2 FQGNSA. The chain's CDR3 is CASSYLQGNNPNYGYTF. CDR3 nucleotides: TGTGCCAGCAGCTACTTACAGGGAAACAATCCTAACTATGGCTACACCTTC. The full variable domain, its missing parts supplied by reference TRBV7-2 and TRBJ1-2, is GAGVSQSPSNKVTEKGKDVELRCDPISGHTALYWYRQSLGQGLEFLIYFQGNSAPDKSGLPSDRFSAERTGGSVSTLTIQRTQQEDSAVYLCASSYLQGNNPNYGYTFGSGTRLTVV.

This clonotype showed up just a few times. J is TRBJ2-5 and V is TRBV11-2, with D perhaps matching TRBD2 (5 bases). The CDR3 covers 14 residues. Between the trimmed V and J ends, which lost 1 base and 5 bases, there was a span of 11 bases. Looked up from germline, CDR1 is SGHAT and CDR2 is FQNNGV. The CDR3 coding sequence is TGTGCCAGCAGCTTAGCCGAGGGATGGGAGACCCAGTACTTC. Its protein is CASSLAEGWETQYF.

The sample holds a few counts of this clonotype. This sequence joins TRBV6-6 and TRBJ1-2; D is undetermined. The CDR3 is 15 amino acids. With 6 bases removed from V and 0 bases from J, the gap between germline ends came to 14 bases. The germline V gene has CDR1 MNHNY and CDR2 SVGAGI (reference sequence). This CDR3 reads CASSQDYGSNYGYTF. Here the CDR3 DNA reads TGTGCCAGCAGCCAAGATTACGGGTCTAACTATGGCTACACCTTC.

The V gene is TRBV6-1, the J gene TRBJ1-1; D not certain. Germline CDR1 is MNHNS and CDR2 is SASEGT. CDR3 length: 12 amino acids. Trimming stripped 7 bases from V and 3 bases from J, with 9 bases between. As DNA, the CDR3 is TGTGCCAGCATGTCGGGGTACACTGAAGCTTTCTTT. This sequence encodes CASMSGYTEAFF.

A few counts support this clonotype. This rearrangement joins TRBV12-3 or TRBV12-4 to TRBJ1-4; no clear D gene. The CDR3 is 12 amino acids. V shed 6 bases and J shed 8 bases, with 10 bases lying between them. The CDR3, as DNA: TGTGCCAGCAGCCGCTTGACGGAAAAACTGTTTTTT. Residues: CASSRLTEKLFF.

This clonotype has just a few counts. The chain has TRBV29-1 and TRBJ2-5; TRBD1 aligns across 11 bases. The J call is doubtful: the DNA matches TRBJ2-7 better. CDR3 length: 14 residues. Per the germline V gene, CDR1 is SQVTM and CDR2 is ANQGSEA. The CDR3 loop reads CSVFPGTGGYEQYF. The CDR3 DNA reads TGCAGCGTTTTTCCCGGGACAGGGGGCTACGAGCAGTACTTC.

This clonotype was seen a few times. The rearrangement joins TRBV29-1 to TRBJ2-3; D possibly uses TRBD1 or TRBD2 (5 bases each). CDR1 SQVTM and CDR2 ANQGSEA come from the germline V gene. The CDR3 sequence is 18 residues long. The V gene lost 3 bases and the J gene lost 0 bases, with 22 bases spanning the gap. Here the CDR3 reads CSVDEGNLGWSSTDTQYF. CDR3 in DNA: TGCAGCGTTGATGAGGGGAATCTGGGGTGGTCTAGCACAGATACGCAGTATTTT.

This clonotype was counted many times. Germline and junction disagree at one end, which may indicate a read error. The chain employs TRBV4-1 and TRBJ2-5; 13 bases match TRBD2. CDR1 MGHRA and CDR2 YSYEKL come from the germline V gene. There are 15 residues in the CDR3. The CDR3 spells CASSQGLAGEETQYF. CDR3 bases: TGTGCCAGCAGCCAAGGACTAGCGGGGGAAGAGACCCAGTACTTC.

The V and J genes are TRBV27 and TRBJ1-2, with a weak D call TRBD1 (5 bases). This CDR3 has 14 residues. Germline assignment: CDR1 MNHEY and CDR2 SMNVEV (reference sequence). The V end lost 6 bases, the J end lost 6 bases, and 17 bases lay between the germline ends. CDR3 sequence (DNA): TGTGCCAGCAGGGGACGTTGGGGGGGTCATGGCTACACCTTC. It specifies CASRGRWGGHGYTF.

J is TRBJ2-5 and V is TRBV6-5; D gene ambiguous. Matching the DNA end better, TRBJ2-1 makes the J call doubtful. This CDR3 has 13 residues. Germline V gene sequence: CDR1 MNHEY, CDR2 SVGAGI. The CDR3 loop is CASSYPPGGEQFF. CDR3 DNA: TGTGCCAGCAGTTACCCCCCAGGTGGTGAGCAGTTCTTC.

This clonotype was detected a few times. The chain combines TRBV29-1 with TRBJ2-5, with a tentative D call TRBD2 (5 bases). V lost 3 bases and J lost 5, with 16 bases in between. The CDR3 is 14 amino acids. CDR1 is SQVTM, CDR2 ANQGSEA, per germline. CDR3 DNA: TGCAGCGTTGATAGTCGGGAAAATAGGGAGACCCAGTACTTC. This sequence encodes CSVDSRENRETQYF. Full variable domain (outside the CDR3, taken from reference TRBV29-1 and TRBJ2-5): SAVISQKPSRDICQRGTSLTIQCQVDSQVTMMFWYRQQPGQSLTLIATANQGSEATYESGFVIDKFPISRPNLTFSTLTVSNMSPEDSSIYLCSVDSRENRETQYFGPGTRLLVL.

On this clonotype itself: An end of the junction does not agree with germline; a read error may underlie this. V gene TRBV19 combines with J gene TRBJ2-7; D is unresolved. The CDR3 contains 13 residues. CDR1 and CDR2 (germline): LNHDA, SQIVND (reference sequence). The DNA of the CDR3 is TGTGCCAGTGCTTCAATGGGAACCTACGAGCAGTATTTC. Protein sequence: CASASMGTYEQYF.

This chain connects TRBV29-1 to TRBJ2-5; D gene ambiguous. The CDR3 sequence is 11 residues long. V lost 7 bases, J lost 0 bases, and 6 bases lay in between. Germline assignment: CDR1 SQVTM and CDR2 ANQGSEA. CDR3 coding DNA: TGCAGCGGGTCTAACCAAGAGACCCAGTACTTC. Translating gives CSGSNQETQYF.

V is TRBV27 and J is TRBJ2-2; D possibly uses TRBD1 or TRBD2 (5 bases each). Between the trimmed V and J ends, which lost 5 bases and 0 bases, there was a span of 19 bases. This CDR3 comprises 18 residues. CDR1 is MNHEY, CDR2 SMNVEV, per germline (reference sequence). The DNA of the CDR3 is TGTGCCAGCAGTCCTCTCCCGGGACGGAACGCGAACACCGGGGAGCTGTTTTTT. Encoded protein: CASSPLPGRNANTGELFF.